These 3 T cell receptor beta chains were sequenced from one sample in a study of T cell changes during pregnancy in multiple sclerosis. The table came from immunoSEQ multiplex PCR; TCRdb's copy has only in-frame clones and leaves some out. Among roughly 30,000 clones listed, about 92% were seen once. The source was CD8+ T cells from peripheral blood mononuclear cells, collected in the first trimester of pregnancy. These receptors originate from a female donor with multiple sclerosis, enrolled in a pregnancy study.

The chain carries TRBV9 and TRBJ1-2; 11 nucleotides agree with TRBD1. The trim removed 0 bases at V and 0 bases at J, leaving 4 bases unmatched. In germline, CDR1 is SGDLS, CDR2 YYNGEE. The CDR3 covers 17 residues. The CDR3 sequence: CASSVGGQGDSNYGYTF. The CDR3 DNA reads as TGTGCCAGCAGCGTAGGGGGACAGGGGGATTCTAACTATGGCTACACCTTC.

This chain connects TRBV6-4 to TRBJ2-1; TRBD1 agrees at 9 bases. J lost 6 bases, V lost 4 bases, and 10 bases had no gene match. The germline V gene encodes CDR1 MRHNA and CDR2 SNTAGT. The CDR3 is made up of 16 amino acids. CDR3 protein: CASSAQPGQGINEQFF. The DNA for the CDR3 is TGTGCCAGCAGTGCCCAACCGGGACAGGGCATCAATGAGCAGTTCTTC.

The J gene is TRBJ2-1, the V gene TRBV10-1; 10 nucleotides match TRBD2. From germline, CDR1 is WNHNN and CDR2 SYGVQD (reference sequence). V lost 4 bases, J lost 6 bases, and 3 bases stayed unmatched. The CDR3 runs to 14 residues. The CDR3 protein is CASSGLAGPNEQFF. In nucleotides, the CDR3 is TGCGCCAGCAGTGGACTAGCGGGCCCCAATGAGCAGTTCTTC.